The 29 T cell receptor beta chains listed next were all sequenced from one sample in a study of blood T cells in healthy people across ages (dated by TCRdb to about 2015). Library construction relied on 5' RACE. Data came from an Illumina HiSeq 2500. A second roughly 6 to 12 cycle PCR used a sample-barcoded 5' primer and a J-beta primer mix. TCRdb reanalyzed the raw reads on its own, using fastp at Q25 for trimming and MiXCR for clone calling, and kept in-frame beta chains. Each CDR3 protein appears once, grouped with its most common genes and DNA. The sample table contains over 950,000 distinct CDR3 sequences; only one count was recorded for roughly two fifths of them. Around 14% of the sample comes from the top ten. Sequenced input: blood. These receptors all come from a man younger than 30 in good health.

This chain connects TRBV9 to TRBJ1-2; D call uncertain. Germline V lookup: CDR1 SGDLS, CDR2 YYNGEE. The CDR3 length is 12 residues. V lost 7 bases to trimming and J lost 4 bases, with 11 bases between them. In nucleotides, the CDR3 is TGTGCCAGCGGCCCTAACGTCTATGGCTACACCTTC. Residues: CASGPNVYGYTF.

With respect to this clonotype: A clone one base away is much larger, so this may be a read error. The chain uses TRBV10-3 and TRBJ2-7; 7 bases are a match to TRBD1. Germline values: CDR1 ENHRY, CDR2 SYGVKD. Trimming took 5 bases from V and 6 from J; bases not matched to a gene: 1. CDR3 length: 11 amino acids. The CDR3 DNA reads TGTGCCATCAGTCCAGGGGGCGAGCAGTACGTC. This sequence encodes CAISPGGEQYV.

CDR3 sequence reads: CAISESMPTKSYTF. CDR3 DNA sequence: TGTGCCATCAGTGAGTCGATGCCGACGAAAAGCTACACCTTC. J is TRBJ1-2 and V is TRBV10-3, with D unclear. This CDR3 has 14 amino acids. The V end was cut by 0 bases, the J end by 9 bases, with 14 bases between. CDR1 is ENHRY and CDR2 is SYGVKD in the germline V gene.

The chain joins TRBV5-1 to TRBJ2-3, with D uncertain. The CDR3 is made up of 11 amino acids. V lost 4 bases to trimming and J lost 9 bases, with 9 bases between them. Germline V lookup: CDR1 SGHRS, CDR2 YFSETQ. In nucleotides, the CDR3 is TGCGCCAGCAGCGAGGATCGCACGCAGTATTTT. Its protein is CASSEDRTQYF.

The chain joins TRBV30 to TRBJ1-2, with D possibly being TRBD1 (6 bases). Germline CDR1 GTSNPN, CDR2 SVGIG (reference sequence). The V end was cut by 8 bases, the J end by 4 bases, with 17 bases between. The CDR3 contains 13 residues. The CDR3 sequence: CARTPGVGYGYTF. CDR3 bases: TGTGCCCGGACCCCAGGGGTTGGCTATGGCTACACCTTC.

V usage is TRBV25-1 and J usage is TRBJ1-6, with D perhaps TRBD1 (6 bases). From germline, CDR1 is MGHDK and CDR2 SYGVNS. CDR3 length equals 13 residues. The V end was cut by 7 bases, the J end by 14 bases, with 18 bases between. In DNA, the CDR3 is TGTGCCAGCACATCCCAGGGACAATTCACCCTCCACTTT. This sequence encodes CASTSQGQFTLHF.

The V call is TRBV5-6, the J call TRBJ2-7; 9 nucleotides align to TRBD1. Germline CDR1 SGHDT, CDR2 YYEEEE. This CDR3 has 15 residues. The ends lost 3 bases at V and 0 bases at J; junction bases unmatched: 4. The CDR3, as DNA: TGTGCCAGCAGCTCCCGGACAGGGGCCTCCTACGAGCAGTACTTC. The encoded protein is CASSSRTGASYEQYF.

V and J are TRBV10-3 and TRBJ1-1; 7 positions agree with TRBD1. The V and J ends lost 7 bases and 3 bases, in that order; junction bases with no gene match: 8. The CDR3 runs to 14 residues. From germline, CDR1 is ENHRY and CDR2 SYGVKD. The CDR3: CAITPTGTDTEAFF. CDR3 nucleotides: TGTGCCATCACCCCGACAGGGACGGACACTGAAGCTTTCTTT.

The rearrangement joins TRBV12-3 or TRBV12-4 to TRBJ1-4; D is unclear. The CDR3 runs to 13 residues. Trimming stripped 1 base from V and 8 bases from J, with 8 bases between. The CDR3: CASSLDSAEKLFF. The CDR3 DNA reads as TGTGCCAGCAGTTTAGATAGTGCAGAAAAACTGTTTTTT.

This clonotype has ten or more counts. The genes are TRBV7-3 and TRBJ2-6; D gene unclear. V was pared by 2 bases and J by 0 bases, with 5 bases between. The germline gives CDR1 SGHTA, CDR2 FQGTGA. The CDR3 is 15 residues long. This CDR3 is CASSLSLSGANVLTF. CDR3 nucleotides: TGTGCCAGCAGCTTATCTCTCTCTGGGGCCAACGTCCTGACTTTC. The full variable domain, its missing parts supplied by reference TRBV7-3 and TRBJ2-6, is GAGVSQTPSNKVTEKGKYVELRCDPISGHTALYWYRQSLGQGPEFLIYFQGTGAADDSGLPNDRFFAVRPEGSVSTLKIQRTERGDSAVYLCASSLSLSGANVLTFGAGSRLTVL.

This clonotype turned up a few times. The rearrangement links TRBV6-6 to TRBJ2-4; the D gene could be TRBD1 or TRBD2 (5 bases each). Trimming stripped 6 bases from V and 7 bases from J, with 19 bases between. CDR3 length: 15 amino acids. The germline V gene has CDR1 MNHNY and CDR2 SVGAGI (reference sequence). The CDR3 loop reads CASSYTRGGYNIQYF. CDR3 DNA: TGTGCCAGCAGCTACACTCGGGGCGGGTACAACATTCAGTACTTC.

This clonotype has a handful of counts. The chain employs TRBV5-5 and TRBJ1-4; D remains unclear. V dropped 4 bases and J dropped 4 bases, with 11 bases sitting between them. This CDR3 has 14 residues. Germline CDR1 SGHKS, CDR2 YYEKEE (reference sequence). CDR3 sequence reads: CASSRLYLNEKLFF. The CDR3, as DNA: TGTGCCAGCAGCAGACTCTACCTTAATGAAAAACTGTTTTTT.

The rearrangement links TRBV12-3 or TRBV12-4 to TRBJ1-2; D is unresolved. V was trimmed by 3 bases and J by 8 bases, leaving 10 bases between them. The CDR3 contains 12 residues. CDR3 DNA: TGTGCCAGCAGTTTGGTCAAGGGCGGCTACACCTTC. It encodes CASSLVKGGYTF.

A few counts support this clonotype. V is TRBV7-9 and J is TRBJ2-1; possibly TRBD1 for D (5 bases). The length of the CDR3 is 16 residues. V was cut by 7 bases and J by 0 bases, with 16 bases left in between. Germline V gives CDR1 SEHNR, CDR2 FQNEAQ (reference sequence). The CDR3 spells CASTLPRTPSYNEQFF. The CDR3 DNA reads TGTGCCAGCACCCTCCCTCGGACACCCTCCTACAATGAGCAGTTCTTC.

The chain couples TRBV7-6 to TRBJ2-5, with TRBD1 as a possible D gene (5 bases). From germline, CDR1 is SGHVS and CDR2 FNYEAQ. CDR3 length equals 16 residues. The V and J ends lost 5 bases and 4 bases respectively, with 20 bases between them. In DNA, the CDR3 is TGTGCCAGCAGCCCTCTTGATTGGGGCTCGGCAGAGACCCAGTACTTC. Translating gives CASSPLDWGSAETQYF.

This clonotype was found a few times. This chain links TRBV20-1 with TRBJ1-2; D may be TRBD1 (5 bases). The V end was cut by 0 bases, the J end by 0 bases, with 11 bases between. The CDR3 is 15 amino acids. CDR1 is DFQATT and CDR2 is SNEGSKA in the germline V gene (reference sequence). In DNA form, the CDR3 reads TGCAGTGCTAGAGATCTCCAGACAGCTAACTATGGCTACACCTTC. Protein product: CSARDLQTANYGYTF.

This chain links TRBV12-3 or TRBV12-4 with TRBJ1-5; no reliable D call. The V end was cut by 5 bases, the J end by 6 bases, with 14 bases between. CDR3 size: 14 residues. CDR3 sequence reads: CASSPNLIGQPQHF. In DNA, the CDR3 is TGTGCCAGCAGTCCAAACCTAATTGGTCAGCCCCAGCATTTT.

This clonotype was seen a few times. DNA of the CDR3: TGTGCCACCAGCAGAGACCTACTAGCTATACCCGGGGAGCTGTTTTTT. Translating it yields CATSRDLLAIPGELFF. The chain recombines TRBV15 with TRBJ2-2; D is perhaps TRBD2 (6 bases). Germline-derived CDR1 and CDR2 are LNHNV and YYDKDF (reference sequence). The CDR3 length is 16 residues. V dropped 0 bases and J dropped 6 bases, with 14 bases sitting between them.

This clonotype was seen ten or more times. The V and J genes are TRBV12-3 or TRBV12-4 and TRBJ2-1; D is perhaps TRBD1 or TRBD2 (5 bases each). With 3 bases removed from V and 15 bases from J, the gap between germline ends came to 12 bases. The CDR3 sequence is 11 residues long. CDR3 nucleotide sequence: TGTGCCAGCAGTTTGGGGGACCATGGGTTCTTC. It specifies CASSLGDHGFF.

This clonotype was picked up a small number of times. The genes are TRBV2 and TRBJ1-4; no definite D call. Deletions cut 1 base from V and 2 bases from J, with 5 bases between. The CDR3 is made up of 14 amino acids. Per the germline V gene, CDR1 is SNHLY and CDR2 is FYNNEI. The CDR3 reads CASSEGITNEKLFF. In nucleotides, the CDR3 is TGTGCCAGCAGTGAAGGCATTACTAATGAAAAACTGTTTTTT.

This clonotype has more than one count but fewer than ten. The chain uses TRBV29-1 and TRBJ1-1; the D gene is possibly TRBD1 (5 bases). The germline CDR1 and CDR2 sequences are SQVTM and ANQGSEA. The V and J ends lost 1 base and 0 bases respectively, with 6 bases between them. CDR3 length: 13 amino acids. The CDR3 sequence is CSVEGGVNTEAFF. The CDR3 DNA reads as TGCAGCGTTGAAGGGGGGGTGAACACTGAAGCTTTCTTT.

This clonotype was counted between two and nine times. The chain uses TRBV7-2 and TRBJ1-5; D might be TRBD1 (5 bases). Trimming cost V 2 bases and J 5 bases, with 10 bases left between them. In germline, CDR1 is SGHTA, CDR2 FQGNSA. There are 14 residues in the CDR3. CDR3 region: CASSLLGVHQPQHF. CDR3 bases: TGTGCCAGCAGCTTATTGGGGGTACATCAGCCCCAGCATTTT.

This chain joins TRBV6-6 and TRBJ2-1, with no clear D. The CDR3 loop spans 11 amino acids. In germline, CDR1 is MNHNY, CDR2 SVGAGI (reference sequence). V lost 7 bases to trimming and J lost 4 bases, with 5 bases between them. In nucleotides, the CDR3 is TGTGCCAGCATGGAGTACAATGAGCAGTTCTTC. Its protein is CASMEYNEQFF.

This clonotype was seen a handful of times. The V gene is TRBV4-3, the J gene TRBJ2-7, with TRBD1 matching 8 bases. The CDR3 extends over 14 amino acids. Trimming removed 4 bases from V and 3 bases from J; junction bases left unmatched: 5. The V gene's germline CDR1 is LGHNA and CDR2 YSLEER. CDR3 in DNA: TGCGCCAGCAGCCGCAGACAGGGGAACTACGAGCAGTACTTC. Its protein is CASSRRQGNYEQYF.

The chain uses TRBV11-2 and TRBJ1-2; weak D call: TRBD1 (6 bases). Per germline, CDR1 SGHAT and CDR2 FQNNGV. The CDR3 runs to 16 residues. V lost 0 bases and J 8 bases, leaving 19 bases between the germline ends. The CDR3 sequence is CASSLDLGLSGVGYTF. CDR3 coding DNA: TGTGCCAGCAGCTTAGATCTCGGTTTGTCAGGGGTCGGCTACACCTTC.

The V gene is TRBV12-3 or TRBV12-4, the J gene TRBJ2-1; TRBD2 aligns across 11 bases. The CDR3 spans 15 residues. Trimming at V came to 4 bases and at J to 4 bases, leaving 3 bases not matched to a gene. CDR3 in amino acids: CASSSGLAGYNEQFF. CDR3 bases: TGTGCCAGCAGTTCCGGACTAGCGGGTTACAATGAGCAGTTCTTC.

The chain joins TRBV6-5 to TRBJ2-1; 8 bases map to TRBD1. The germline CDR1 and CDR2 sequences are MNHEY and SVGAGI. CDR3 length equals 14 residues. J was trimmed by 7 bases and V by 6 bases; bases with no gene match: 8. The CDR3 coding sequence is TGTGCCAGCAGGAATCCGGGACAGGCTAATGAGCAGTTCTTC. It yields the protein CASRNPGQANEQFF.

This clonotype appeared a single time. The chain joins TRBV6-2 or TRBV6-3 to TRBJ1-2, with a tentative D call TRBD1 (6 bases). Germline V CDR1 and CDR2: MNHEY, SVGEGT. This CDR3 is built from 14 residues. V was cut by 7 bases and J by 7 bases, with 19 bases left in between. CDR3 sequence reads: CASTHSGTRTGYTF. CDR3 DNA sequence: TGTGCCAGCACCCACAGTGGGACACGGACTGGCTACACCTTC.

The chain has TRBV6-6 and TRBJ1-5; no clear D. V lost 2 bases and J 5 bases, leaving 4 bases between the germline ends. This CDR3 is built from 12 residues. Germline V lookup: CDR1 MNHNY, CDR2 SVGAGI (reference sequence). CDR3 nucleotide sequence: TGTGCCAGCAGTTACAGTTATCAGCCCCAGCATTTT. This sequence encodes CASSYSYQPQHF.